This T cell receptor beta chain was retrieved from a study of identical twins. Regarding the study as a whole: A partial confounding effect on zero-insertion analyses could come from invariant MAIT and iNKT cells.

The CDR3 runs 10 residues. V lost 4 bases to trimming and J lost 6 bases, with 4 bases between them. Germline values: CDR1 SQVTM, CDR2 ANQGSEA. Each CDR3 protein gets one entry after TCRdb re-called the 5' RACE reads with MiXCR. The table has around 550,000 distinct CDR3 sequences, approximately 16% seen once; the top ten hold roughly 0.43%. Healthy Caucasians, and only they, were the donors. For this clonotype: Its target is not known.

This sample also belongs to another study, concerning yellow fever vaccine responses in identical twins. That publication notes: A vaccine T cell response that seemed partly convergent and partly personalized was reported in twins.

The chain joins TRBV29-1 to TRBJ2-1; D not certain. The source material was CD4+ T cells sorted from blood. This TCR came from a woman aged 18-29 years in good health. The CDR3 here is CSVGRNEQFF. CDR3 nucleotide sequence: TGCAGCGTTGGGCGCAATGAGCAGTTCTTC.